A selection of T cell receptor beta chains follows, all from one sample in a study of shared clonotypes between healthy human individuals. TCRdb's copy holds only in-frame clones and misses some; the assay was immunoSEQ multiplex PCR. The sample holds about 460,000 clones, 77% seen once. The sample was PBMCs. Source of these receptors: a middle-aged woman in good health. Some clones in this sample may be carry-over from other donors' samples. Both conserved end residues are part of each CDR3. The order of the fields is D gene, V gene, J gene, clone size, CDR3 DNA, CDR3 protein. The D gene is left open where the match is weak. Some rows have no size entry. The others give once, few or many, or a class for an expanded clone.

d_call: -
v_call: TRBV27
j_call: TRBJ1-2
clone_size: -
cdr3_nt: TGTGCCAGCAGTTTAGTAGGGAGCTGGGGCTACACCTTC
cdr3_aa: CASSLVGSWGYTF

d_call: TRBD2
v_call: TRBV7-9
j_call: TRBJ2-1
clone_size: -
cdr3_nt: TGTGCCAGCAGCTTACCCGGGACTAGCGGGAGGATTGAGCAGTTCTTC
cdr3_aa: CASSLPGTSGRIEQFF

d_call: -
v_call: TRBV27
j_call: TRBJ1-2
clone_size: few
cdr3_nt: TGTGCCAGCAGTTTTTTCCCACCAAAAGGGTTTGGCTACACCTTC
cdr3_aa: CASSFFPPKGFGYTF

d_call: -
v_call: TRBV21-1
j_call: TRBJ1-2
clone_size: -
cdr3_nt: TGTGCCAGCAGCGGGAAACAGTCAAACTGGAACTATGGCTACACCTTC
cdr3_aa: CASSGKQSNWNYGYTF

d_call: -
v_call: TRBV5-6
j_call: TRBJ1-1
clone_size: -
cdr3_nt: TGTGCCAGCAGCTTTGACATTAACACTGAAGCTTTCTTT
cdr3_aa: CASSFDINTEAFF

d_call: TRBD2
v_call: TRBV27
j_call: TRBJ2-7
clone_size: -
cdr3_nt: TGTGCCAGCAGTCCTACGACTAGCTTAGACTACGAGCAGTACTTC
cdr3_aa: CASSPTTSLDYEQYF

d_call: TRBD2
v_call: TRBV5-1
j_call: TRBJ2-2
clone_size: -
cdr3_nt: TGCGCCAGCAGCTTGGGACTAGCGGGAGGTACCGGGGAGCTGTTTTTT
cdr3_aa: CASSLGLAGGTGELFF

d_call: TRBD1
v_call: TRBV11-3
j_call: TRBJ2-6
clone_size: -
cdr3_nt: TGTGCCAGCAGCCCGAGACAGGGTTCAGGGGCCAACGTCCTGACTTTC
cdr3_aa: CASSPRQGSGANVLTF

d_call: TRBD1
v_call: TRBV28
j_call: TRBJ1-2
clone_size: many
cdr3_nt: TGTGCCAGCAGCGCCGGGACAGGGAGATTATTTCACTACACCTTC
cdr3_aa: CASSAGTGRLFHYTF

d_call: TRBD1
v_call: TRBV5-4
j_call: TRBJ1-2
clone_size: -
cdr3_nt: TGTGCCAGCAGCTTCACCCTGGAGGGGGCCAGTGGCTACACCTTC
cdr3_aa: CASSFTLEGASGYTF

d_call: -
v_call: TRBV2
j_call: TRBJ2-7
clone_size: -
cdr3_nt: TGTGCCAGCAGTGAAGTTCTAGTATCCTACGAGCAGTACTTC
cdr3_aa: CASSEVLVSYEQYF

d_call: -
v_call: TRBV5-4
j_call: TRBJ2-1
clone_size: -
cdr3_nt: TGTGCCAGCAGCTTGGAGTCGGCGGGGGCATACAATGAGCAGTTCTTC
cdr3_aa: CASSLESAGAYNEQFF

d_call: TRBD2
v_call: TRBV7-6
j_call: TRBJ2-7
clone_size: -
cdr3_nt: TGTGCCAGCAGCTCCCCTCCTAGCGGGGCTTACGAGCAGTACTTC
cdr3_aa: CASSSPPSGAYEQYF

d_call: -
v_call: TRBV7-2
j_call: TRBJ2-3
clone_size: -
cdr3_nt: TGTGCCAGCAGCTTTGACGTACTCACAGATACGCAGTATTTT
cdr3_aa: CASSFDVLTDTQYF

d_call: -
v_call: TRBV7-9
j_call: TRBJ2-1
clone_size: once
cdr3_nt: TGTGCCAGCAGCTTAGGCTACAATGAGCAGTTCTTC
cdr3_aa: CASSLGYNEQFF

d_call: -
v_call: TRBV6-6
j_call: TRBJ2-7
clone_size: -
cdr3_nt: TGTGCCAGCAGTTACTCAGGAGTGGGTGCGGCCTACGAGCAGTACTTC
cdr3_aa: CASSYSGVGAAYEQYF

d_call: TRBD2
v_call: TRBV4-2
j_call: TRBJ2-7
clone_size: -
cdr3_nt: TGTGCCAGCAGCCAACAAGCGGGAGGGCCGAACGAGCAGTACTTC
cdr3_aa: CASSQQAGGPNEQYF

d_call: -
v_call: TRBV5-6
j_call: TRBJ2-3
clone_size: -
cdr3_nt: TGTGCCAGCAGCTTGCCTAGTAGGGATACGCAGTATTTT
cdr3_aa: CASSLPSRDTQYF

d_call: -
v_call: TRBV27
j_call: TRBJ2-1
clone_size: -
cdr3_nt: TGTGCCAGCAGTCTCCGGACTACATTACTAGGGAATGAGCAGTTCTTC
cdr3_aa: CASSLRTTLLGNEQFF

d_call: -
v_call: TRBV28
j_call: TRBJ1-3
clone_size: -
cdr3_nt: TGTGCCAGCAGTTTATGGGCAGGGGTGGGGGCTCTCTCTGGAAACACCATATATTTT
cdr3_aa: CASSLWAGVGALSGNTIYF

d_call: -
v_call: TRBV18
j_call: TRBJ2-2
clone_size: -
cdr3_nt: TGTGCCAGCTCACCACCAAGTCTAACAGCAGACACCGGGGAGCTGTTTTTT
cdr3_aa: CASSPPSLTADTGELFF

d_call: -
v_call: TRBV28
j_call: TRBJ2-1
clone_size: once
cdr3_nt: TGTGCCAGCAGTTTATTAGGACTAAGGGTTCAGTTCTTC
cdr3_aa: CASSLLGLRVQFF

d_call: TRBD2
v_call: TRBV7-3
j_call: TRBJ2-3
clone_size: -
cdr3_nt: TGTGCCAGCAGCTTATTAGCGGGACCCACAGATACGCAGTATTTT
cdr3_aa: CASSLLAGPTDTQYF

d_call: TRBD2
v_call: TRBV18
j_call: TRBJ2-3
clone_size: -
cdr3_nt: TGTGCCAGCCTCCCCGCGGGGGGGGCAGATACGCAGTATTTT
cdr3_aa: CASLPAGGADTQYF

d_call: -
v_call: TRBV30
j_call: TRBJ1-2
clone_size: once
cdr3_nt: TGTGCCTGGTGCGATCTCGGTGGCTATGGCTACACCTTC
cdr3_aa: CAWCDLGGYGYTF

d_call: -
v_call: TRBV30
j_call: TRBJ2-1
clone_size: -
cdr3_nt: TGTGCCTGGAGTGTATGGTCGGGGTACAATGAGCAGTTCTTC
cdr3_aa: CAWSVWSGYNEQFF

d_call: -
v_call: TRBV5-1
j_call: TRBJ1-1
clone_size: -
cdr3_nt: TGCGCCAGCAGCACGGGTGTCAGGACTGAAGCTTTCTTT
cdr3_aa: CASSTGVRTEAFF

d_call: -
v_call: TRBV7-2
j_call: TRBJ2-4
clone_size: -
cdr3_nt: TGTGCCAGCAGCAGCCCAACACTAGCCAAAAACATTCAGTACTTC
cdr3_aa: CASSSPTLAKNIQYF

d_call: -
v_call: TRBV14
j_call: TRBJ2-5
clone_size: -
cdr3_nt: TGTGCCAGCAGCCGACTAGTAGGGGCACAAGAGACCCAGTACTTC
cdr3_aa: CASSRLVGAQETQYF

d_call: -
v_call: TRBV18
j_call: TRBJ1-2
clone_size: -
cdr3_nt: TGTGCCAGCTCACCTTTCACAGATTCCTATGGCTACACCTTC
cdr3_aa: CASSPFTDSYGYTF

d_call: -
v_call: TRBV11-1
j_call: TRBJ2-7
clone_size: -
cdr3_nt: TGTGCCAGCAGCTTCGGGACCTACGAGCAGTACTTC
cdr3_aa: CASSFGTYEQYF

d_call: -
v_call: TRBV7-8
j_call: TRBJ2-2
clone_size: -
cdr3_nt: TGTGCCAGCAGCCATCGGGGAAGCAACACCGGGGAGCTGTTTTTT
cdr3_aa: CASSHRGSNTGELFF

d_call: -
v_call: TRBV28
j_call: TRBJ2-7
clone_size: -
cdr3_nt: TGTGCCAGTACGGGAGCTCCTCGCGAGCAGTACTTC
cdr3_aa: CASTGAPREQYF

d_call: TRBD1
v_call: TRBV9
j_call: TRBJ1-3
clone_size: few
cdr3_nt: TGTGCCAGCAGCGGGAGGGGGGACAGATTGTTTGGAAACACCATATATTTT
cdr3_aa: CASSGRGDRLFGNTIYF

d_call: TRBD1
v_call: TRBV4-2
j_call: TRBJ2-7
clone_size: -
cdr3_nt: TGTGCCAGCAGCCAGCAAACCGGGACAGGGGCTTACGAGCAGTACTTC
cdr3_aa: CASSQQTGTGAYEQYF

d_call: -
v_call: TRBV18
j_call: TRBJ2-3
clone_size: once
cdr3_nt: TGTGCCAGCTCACCCGCTAGCACAGATACGCAGTATTTT
cdr3_aa: CASSPASTDTQYF

d_call: -
v_call: TRBV28
j_call: TRBJ1-1
clone_size: few
cdr3_nt: TGTGCCAGCAGTTTTTGGTCGGGGAACACTGAAGCTTTCTTT
cdr3_aa: CASSFWSGNTEAFF

d_call: -
v_call: TRBV2
j_call: TRBJ2-5
clone_size: few
cdr3_nt: TGTGCCACCAGGTCGGCCGAGACCCAGTACTTC
cdr3_aa: CATRSAETQYF

d_call: TRBD2
v_call: TRBV11-1
j_call: TRBJ2-1
clone_size: -
cdr3_nt: TGTGCCAGCAGCTTTACCGGGACTAGCGGTTACAATGAGCAGTTCTTC
cdr3_aa: CASSFTGTSGYNEQFF

d_call: -
v_call: TRBV7-2
j_call: TRBJ2-1
clone_size: -
cdr3_nt: TGTGCCAGCAGCTTTCGGGGTCAGCAACAAAACAATGAGCAGTTCTTC
cdr3_aa: CASSFRGQQQNNEQFF

d_call: -
v_call: TRBV6-6
j_call: TRBJ2-2
clone_size: -
cdr3_nt: TGTGCCAGCAGTTACTCCCCAGGGAGTGGAACCGGGGAGCTGTTTTTT
cdr3_aa: CASSYSPGSGTGELFF

d_call: TRBD1
v_call: TRBV27
j_call: TRBJ2-7
clone_size: -
cdr3_nt: TGTGCCAGCAGTTCCTTCTCGGGGGGACAGGGGATAAACGAGCAGTACTTC
cdr3_aa: CASSSFSGGQGINEQYF

d_call: -
v_call: TRBV5-1
j_call: TRBJ1-1
clone_size: -
cdr3_nt: TGCGCCAGCACCTCTGGTACAGATATGGGGACTGAAGCTTTCTTT
cdr3_aa: CASTSGTDMGTEAFF

d_call: TRBD2
v_call: TRBV6-4
j_call: TRBJ2-7
clone_size: -
cdr3_nt: TGTGCCAGCAGTTACAGCGCTAGCGGGTACGAGCAGTACTTC
cdr3_aa: CASSYSASGYEQYF

d_call: -
v_call: TRBV15
j_call: TRBJ2-7
clone_size: -
cdr3_nt: TGTGCCACCAGCAGAGATTTGGAACTTGGGGCGAGATACGAGCAGTACTTC
cdr3_aa: CATSRDLELGARYEQYF

d_call: TRBD1
v_call: TRBV5-4
j_call: TRBJ2-7
clone_size: -
cdr3_nt: TGTGCCAGCAGCTTGGCGTGGGGGGGACAGGGAGGTTCCTACGAGCAGTACTTC
cdr3_aa: CASSLAWGGQGGSYEQYF

d_call: -
v_call: TRBV28
j_call: TRBJ1-5
clone_size: -
cdr3_nt: TGTGCCAGCAGTTCCACAGAGTACAATCAGCCCCAGCATTTT
cdr3_aa: CASSSTEYNQPQHF

d_call: -
v_call: TRBV5-6
j_call: TRBJ2-1
clone_size: -
cdr3_nt: TGTGCCAGCAGCCTACGCCAGGACTCGAGCTCCTACAATGAGCAGTTCTTC
cdr3_aa: CASSLRQDSSSYNEQFF

d_call: TRBD1
v_call: TRBV11-1
j_call: TRBJ1-1
clone_size: -
cdr3_nt: TGTGCCAGCAGCTCTACAGGGGGCAGGGGGCTCTACGAGGGAGCTTTCTTT
cdr3_aa: CASSSTGGRGLYEGAFF

d_call: TRBD2
v_call: TRBV9
j_call: TRBJ2-3
clone_size: few
cdr3_nt: TGTGCCAGCAGCGATAGCCCTAGCGGGAGATCAGATACGCAGTATTTT
cdr3_aa: CASSDSPSGRSDTQYF

d_call: TRBD1
v_call: TRBV7-2
j_call: TRBJ2-5
clone_size: -
cdr3_nt: TGTGCCAGCAGCAACACAGGGGGCAAAAAGACCCAGTACTTC
cdr3_aa: CASSNTGGKKTQYF